This section outlines one TCR beta chain sequence together with its context. Method: immunoSEQ multiplex PCR; TCRdb's copy keeps in-frame clones and lacks some. This table holds about 170,000 clones, just under 85% found once. The sample comes from a study of blood T cell repertoires in COVID-19. Turning to the study itself: COVID-19 samples, acute and convalescent, were from the United States, Italy and Spain. T cells, B-cell-depleted T cells, or PBMCs supplied cDNA or gDNA.

V was trimmed by 7 bases and J by 0 bases, leaving 7 bases between them. This CDR3 is 12 amino acids long. Germline CDR1 SNHLY, CDR2 FYNNEI. This chain uses TRBV2 with TRBJ2-7; tentatively, D is TRBD1 (5 bases). The sequence was collected from a woman aged 80 or over with acute or convalescent COVID-19. The material sequenced was peripheral blood. CDR3 in amino acids: CASKDNSYEQYF. The CDR3 DNA is TGTGCCAGCAAGGACAACTCCTACGAGCAGTACTTC.